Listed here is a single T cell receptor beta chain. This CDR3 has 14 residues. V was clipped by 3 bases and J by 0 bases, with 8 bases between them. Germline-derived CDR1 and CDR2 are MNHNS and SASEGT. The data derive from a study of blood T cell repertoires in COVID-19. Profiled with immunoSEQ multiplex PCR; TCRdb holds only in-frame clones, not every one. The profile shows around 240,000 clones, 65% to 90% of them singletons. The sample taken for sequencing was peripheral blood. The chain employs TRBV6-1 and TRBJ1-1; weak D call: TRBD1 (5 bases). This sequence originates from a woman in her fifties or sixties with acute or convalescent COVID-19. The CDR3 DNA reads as TGTGCCAGCAGTGACGGACACCTGAACACTGAAGCTTTCTTT. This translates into CASSDGHLNTEAFF.